These 20 T cell receptor delta chains came from one sample sequenced in a study of γδ T cells in repeated Plasmodium falciparum infection. TCRdb applied CATT to the multiplex PCR reads for clone calling. The sample carries about 51,000 delta-chain clones, roughly 1.9% recorded once. Gammadelta T cells were flow-sorted from PBMC into Vgamma9/Vdelta2+ and Vdelta2-negative populations for bulk analysis. Sequencing was carried out using gamma-delta T cells from blood. The receptor set was obtained from a pool of human donors (malaria-infected and uninfected, not separated).

This clone was recorded many times. TCRdb's entry gives the protein of a much larger clone, which mismatches this DNA's translation at residue 7, likely from a read error; the protein reported here is translated from the DNA. The V gene is TRDV2, the J gene TRDJ1; TRDD3 is a possible D gene (5 bases). Germline V gives CDR1 GEAIGNYY, CDR2 EKD. V was trimmed by 0 bases and J by 0 bases, leaving 16 bases between them. The CDR3 sequence is 17 residues long. CDR3 in amino acids: CACDTVPGAPYTDKLIF. DNA for the CDR3: TGTGCCTGTGACACCGTACCGGGGGCCCCGTACACCGATAAACTCATCTTT.

Note on this clone: Given a far larger clone just one base away, this is likely a sequencing read error. The chain carries TRDV3 and TRDJ1, with 9 bases matching TRDD3. The J gene was not available in TCRdb and was assigned here by matching the DNA to germline segments. J gave up 2 bases and V 5 bases, and 24 bases lay outside the gene matches. This CDR3 has 19 amino acids. The germline V gene encodes CDR1 TVYSNPD and CDR2 GDNSRS (reference sequence). DNA of the CDR3: TGTGCCGTTGGATTGTGGGTTCCCCACACTGGGGGAGTGACCGATAAACTCATCTTT. This sequence encodes CAVGLWVPHTGGVTDKLIF.

This clone came up many times. The TCRdb record carries a much larger clone's protein, which differs from this DNA's translation at residue 12; a read error is the likely cause, and the protein listed here is the DNA translation. The chain combines TRAV38-2/DV8 with TRDJ1; D remains ambiguous. Since TCRdb gives no J gene, matching the DNA to germline was used here to assign it. Looked up from germline, CDR1 is TSESDYY and CDR2 is QEAYKQQN. V was trimmed by 0 bases and J by 5 bases, leaving 29 bases between them. This CDR3 is 20 amino acids long. This CDR3 is CAYRSGTAFRVEDRRDKLIF. In DNA form, the CDR3 reads TGTGCTTATAGGAGCGGCACTGCTTTCCGAGTCGAGGATCGCAGGGATAAACTCATCTTT.

This clone showed up just a few times. This DNA's translation differs at residue 11 from TCRdb's protein, which comes from a much larger clone; a read error is likely, and the protein shown is translated from the DNA. This chain joins TRDV1 and TRDJ1, with unresolved D. The J gene is not listed in TCRdb, so it was assigned here from a DNA match to germline. Looked up from germline, CDR1 is TSWWSYY and CDR2 is QGS. This CDR3 is 15 amino acids long. The chain's CDR3 is CALGELRSITNKLIF. The CDR3 region has the DNA TGTGCTCTTGGGGAACTAAGGTCTATCACCAATAAACTCATCTTT.

As to this clone: This likely came from a read error, as a far larger clone is one base away. The same CDR3 also results from other DNA sequences found in this sample. The gene calls are TRDV1 and TRDJ1; 8 bases line up with TRDD3. CDR3 length: 25 residues. V lost 0 bases and J lost 8; bases outside the gene matches: 38. Looked up from germline, CDR1 is TSWWSYY and CDR2 is QGS. CDR3 amino acids: CALGELDRDFRQYLYWGSGRKKLIF. The CDR3, as DNA: TGTGCTCTTGGGGAACTAGACCGTGACTTCCGACAGTACCTGTACTGGGGGTCCGGACGAAAAAAACTCATCTTT.

This clone was recorded a few times. Only one base separates this from a far larger clonotype, so it likely reflects a read error. The limits of the CDR3 on the DNA are not certain, so only TCRdb's listed CDR3 is given. Called V gene: TRDV1; the J gene was not called; TRDD3 is the table's D call, not checked against the DNA. Germline V gene lookup returns CDR1 TSWWSYY and CDR2 QGS. The CDR3 has 23 amino acids, counting both end residues. This chain's CDR3 is CALGETKRPSFLLVGWGIRGLIF.

At least ten counts were recorded for this clone. TCRdb shows a much larger clone's protein in place of this DNA's translation, and the two differ at residue 17, likely through a read error; the protein shown is translated from the DNA. The V call is TRAV38-2/DV8, the J call TRDJ1; 8 bases line up with TRDD3. TCRdb gives no J gene; it was assigned here by matching the DNA to germline. Germline assignment: CDR1 TSESDYY and CDR2 QEAYKQQN. CDR3 size: 20 residues. The CDR3 spells CAYRSFYFPWGYLYTDRLIF. In DNA form, the CDR3 reads TGTGCTTATAGGAGCTTCTACTTCCCCTGGGGATACTTGTACACCGATAGACTCATCTTT.

This clone was detected ten times or more. The protein held in TCRdb is that of a much larger clone and does not match this DNA's translation at residue 4, likely because of a read error; the protein shown is translated from the DNA. Written as DNA, the CDR3 is TGTGCCTGTGGCACCGTGACTGGGGGATACGCGCCCGTTCCACTCATCTTT. Translation gives CACGTVTGGYAPVPLIF. The chain couples TRDV2 to TRDJ1; 13 nucleotides agree with TRDD3. TCRdb does not report a J gene; here it was assigned by matching the DNA to germline references. The germline V gene encodes CDR1 GEAIGNYY and CDR2 EKD. The CDR3 spans 17 residues.

Of note for this clone: This DNA translates differently at residue 18 from the TCRdb protein, which is that of a much larger clone; a read error is likely, and the protein shown is the DNA's own translation. The V gene is TRDV1, the J gene TRDJ1; 7 bases line up with TRDD3. Assignment of the J gene here rests on matching the DNA to germline, because TCRdb gives none. This CDR3 comprises 22 residues. Germline V gene sequence: CDR1 TSWWSYY, CDR2 QGS. Here the CDR3 reads CALGELKWYEGTGDLYTGKLIF. CDR3 in DNA: TGTGCTCTTGGGGAACTAAAGTGGTACGAAGGTACTGGGGACCTGTACACCGGTAAACTCATCTTT.

In the case of this clone: The likely explanation is a read error, given a far larger clone one base away. Additional DNA sequences in this sample encode the identical CDR3. V usage is TRDV2 and J usage is TRDJ3; a weak D match, TRDD3 (5 bases). The J gene was missing in TCRdb and was found by matching the end of the DNA to germline. Germline V lookup: CDR1 GEAIGNYY, CDR2 EKD. The CDR3 has 20 amino acids. The CDR3 coding sequence is TGTGCCTGTGACTTCCGTGCTGGGAGATACTCCCCCTGGGATACCCGACAGATGTTTTTC. Residues: CACDFRAGRYSPWDTRQMFF.

Only a few counts were recorded for this clone. The protein held in TCRdb is that of a much larger clone and does not match this DNA's translation at residue 19, likely because of a read error; the protein shown is translated from the DNA. This rearrangement joins TRDV1 to TRDJ1; 8 bases fit TRDD3. TCRdb supplies no J gene; here it was assigned by aligning the nucleotide sequence to germline. CDR3 length: 24 residues. J lost 3 bases, V lost 0 bases, and 30 bases had no gene match. Germline V gives CDR1 TSWWSYY, CDR2 QGS. DNA for the CDR3: TGTGCTCTTGGGGAACTTTGTGCTTCCTCCTACTGGGGGTCATACGGGTGGTACGCCGATAAACTCATCTTT. Translated: CALGELCASSYWGSYGWYADKLIF.

In its sample, this clone was seen a few times. The protein recorded in TCRdb matches a much larger clone and deviates from this DNA's translation at residue 8, suggesting a read error; the protein here is obtained by translating the DNA. The J gene is TRDJ1, the V gene TRDV2; TRDD2 or TRDD3 may be the D gene (5 bases each). No J segment appears in TCRdb, so it was assigned here by matching the sequence to germline. This CDR3 spans 18 amino acids. Germline values: CDR1 GEAIGNYY, CDR2 EKD. V lost 0 bases to trimming and J lost 3 bases, with 22 bases between them. In nucleotides, the CDR3 is TGTGCCTGTGACACCGCCTACCGGGGGTCCGCCCGGGCCGATAAACTCATCTTT. The encoded protein is CACDTAYRGSARADKLIF.

In its sample, this clone was seen a few times. The protein that TCRdb holds for this DNA derives from a much larger clone and differs from the translated DNA at residue 7, which likely indicates a read error; the protein shown here is translated from the DNA. This chain joins TRDV1 and TRDJ1, with 8 bases aligning to TRDD3. TCRdb carries no J gene annotation; the J gene was assigned here by matching the DNA with germline. This CDR3 region has 26 residues. V dropped 1 base and J dropped 0; count of bases not matched to a gene: 34. Looked up from germline, CDR1 is TSWWSYY and CDR2 is QGS. Here the CDR3 reads CALGEPCILLSVLGAPGWGYTDKLIF. In DNA, the CDR3 is TGTGCTCTTGGGGAACCGTGTATCCTACTTTCCGTACTGGGGGCCCCTGGGTGGGGATACACCGATAAACTCATCTTT.

The sample holds many counts of this clone. TCRdb's protein for this DNA is that of a much larger clone and differs from the translation at residue 12, likely a read error; the protein shown is the DNA translation. The chain has TRDV3 and TRDJ1; D not certain. The germline gives CDR1 TVYSNPD, CDR2 GDNSRS (reference sequence). The CDR3 covers 14 residues. CDR3 DNA sequence: TGTGCCTTTGAGCCCCCGACATACACCGATAAACCCATCTTT. This sequence encodes CAFEPPTYTDKPIF.

A few counts support this clone. The protein recorded in TCRdb matches a much larger clone and deviates from this DNA's translation at residue 6, suggesting a read error; the protein here is obtained by translating the DNA. V and J are TRDV1 and TRDJ1; 7 bases align to TRDD3. TCRdb is silent on the J gene; assignment here came from matching the DNA to germline. This CDR3 comprises 21 residues. CDR1 and CDR2 (germline): TSWWSYY, QGS. With V trimmed by 2 bases and J by 2 bases, 23 bases remained unmatched. The CDR3 reads CALGEGSSHVLGPRTTDKLIF. In nucleotides, the CDR3 is TGTGCTCTTGGGGAAGGGTCTTCCCACGTACTGGGGCCCCGTACAACCGATAAACTCATCTTT.

This clone was recorded a few times. This likely stems from a read error, as it lies one base from a far larger clone. Distinct nucleotide sequences in the sample also encode this CDR3. The chain has TRDV1 and TRDJ1; 9 bases match TRDD3. Assignment of the J gene here rests on matching the DNA to germline, because TCRdb gives none. Germline lookup yields CDR1 TSWWSYY and CDR2 QGS. CDR3 length: 22 residues. With 5 bases clipped from V and 1 base from J, the junction kept 26 bases outside the gene matches. CDR3 sequence: CALGILRGPPGGYRWGTDKLIF. The CDR3, as DNA: TGTGCTCTTGGGATCCTTAGGGGTCCTCCCGGGGGATACAGGTGGGGCACCGATAAACTCATCTTT.

The table lists this clone with a few counts. The protein recorded in TCRdb matches a much larger clone and deviates from this DNA's translation at residue 4, suggesting a read error; the protein here is obtained by translating the DNA. This chain connects TRDV2 to TRDJ3, with 8 bases identical to TRDD3. In the absence of a J gene in TCRdb, the DNA was matched to germline to assign it here. CDR1 and CDR2 (germline): GEAIGNYY, EKD. CDR3 size: 22 residues. The CDR3 region is CACNTVSLGETNGVWDTRQMFF. In DNA, the CDR3 is TGTGCCTGTAACACCGTGTCCCTGGGGGAGACAAACGGGGTCTGGGACACCCGACAGATGTTTTTC.

On this clone: It differs at one base from a far larger clone, so likely a read error. Other nucleotide sequences from this sample produce the same CDR3. This rearrangement joins TRDV1 to TRDJ1; TRDD2 might be the D (6 bases). The CDR3 loop spans 21 amino acids. The germline V gene encodes CDR1 TSWWSYY and CDR2 QGS. The DNA for the CDR3 is TGTGCTCTTGGGGAACCTTCCCGAATCCTACACCGGGGACCTTACACCGATAAACTCATATTT. Protein sequence: CALGEPSRILHRGPYTDKLIF.

This clone was recorded a few times. The likely explanation is a read error, given a far larger clone one base away. Other nucleotide sequences in the sample specify the same CDR3. V gene TRDV3 combines with J gene TRDJ1; 12 positions match TRDD3. CDR3 length equals 20 residues. Germline lookup yields CDR1 TVYSNPD and CDR2 GDNSRS (reference sequence). The V segment lost 3 bases and the J segment 5 bases; nucleotides outside the gene matches: 25. The CDR3 nucleotides read TGTGCCTTGATAACCGGCCTTCCGCCGTACTGGGGGATACCGACAGATAAACTCATCTTT. It translates to CALITGLPPYWGIPTDKLIF.

The genes are TRDV1 and TRDJ1, with 13 bases matching TRDD3. TCRdb offers no J gene call, so here the DNA was matched to germline to obtain one. V was clipped by 3 bases and J by 2 bases; unmatched bases: 18. This CDR3 has 21 residues. Germline V gene data show CDR1 as TSWWSYY and CDR2 as QGS. The CDR3: CALGEVLLQLGDTRLTDKLIF. DNA of the CDR3: TGTGCTCTTGGGGAGGTCCTCCTACAACTGGGGGATACGCGTTTAACCGATAAACTCATCTTT.